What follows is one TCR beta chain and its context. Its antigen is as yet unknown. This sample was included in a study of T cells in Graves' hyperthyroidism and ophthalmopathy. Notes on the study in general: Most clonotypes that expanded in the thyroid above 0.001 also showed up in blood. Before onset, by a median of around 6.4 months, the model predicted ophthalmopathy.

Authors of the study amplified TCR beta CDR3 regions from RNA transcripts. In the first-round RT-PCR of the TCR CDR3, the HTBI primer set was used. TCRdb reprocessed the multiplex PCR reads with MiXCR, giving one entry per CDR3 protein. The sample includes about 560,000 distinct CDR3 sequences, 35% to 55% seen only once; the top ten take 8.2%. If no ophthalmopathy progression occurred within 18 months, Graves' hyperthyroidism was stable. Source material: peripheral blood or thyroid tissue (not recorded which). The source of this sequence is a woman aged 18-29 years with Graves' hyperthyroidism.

DNA of the CDR3: TGTGCCAGCAGCTTCACAGGGGGGGCCTATGGCTACACCTTC. Translation: CASSFTGGAYGYTF. The gene calls are TRBV7-2 and TRBJ1-2, with 8 bases fitting TRBD1. With 3 bases clipped from V and 4 bases from J, the junction kept 4 bases outside the gene matches. The CDR3 consists of 14 residues. Germline CDR1 is SGHTA and CDR2 is FQGNSA.